A single sample gave rise to the 27 T cell receptor beta chains below, sequenced in a study of blood T cell repertoires in COVID-19. The repertoire was sequenced with immunoSEQ multiplex PCR; TCRdb's copy has only in-frame clones and lacks some. The data contain about 170,000 clones, about 83% of them seen just once; the ten biggest clones take up roughly 20%. The sequencing input was peripheral blood. These receptors all come from a woman in her seventies who had recovered from COVID-19.

The J gene is TRBJ1-6, the V gene TRBV7-9; 12 nucleotides agree with TRBD1. Germline CDR1 SEHNR, CDR2 FQNEAQ (reference sequence). Trimming removed 2 bases from V and 7 bases from J; junction bases left unmatched: 9. The CDR3 has 18 amino acids. CDR3: CASSLPPGQGAGNSPLHF. In DNA, the CDR3 is TGTGCCAGCAGCTTACCCCCGGGACAGGGGGCGGGGAATTCACCCCTCCACTTT. The variable domain in full, with the rest retrieved from reference TRBV7-9 and TRBJ1-6, is DTGVSQNPRHKITKRGQNVTFRCDPISEHNRLYWYRQTLGQGPEFLTYFQNEAQLEKSRLLSDRFSAERPKGSFSTLEIQRTEQGDSAMYLCASSLPPGQGAGNSPLHFGNGTRLTVT.

The chain carries TRBV2 and TRBJ1-2; 7 positions agree with TRBD1. There are 11 residues in the CDR3. The V segment lost 8 bases and the J segment 4 bases; nucleotides outside the gene matches: 1. Germline CDR1 and CDR2: SNHLY and FYNNEI. The DNA of the CDR3 is TGTGCCAGCCGGGACAGCTATGGCTACACCTTC. Translation: CASRDSYGYTF.

The rearrangement uses TRBV5-6 and TRBJ2-7; tentative D call: TRBD1 (7 bases). Germline CDR1 SGHDT, CDR2 YYEEEE. The CDR3 loop spans 16 amino acids. Trimming stripped 4 bases from V and 0 bases from J, with 17 bases between. DNA of the CDR3: TGTGCCAGCAGCGGCGGGACAGTGGGGTTCTCCTACGAGCAGTACTTC. It encodes CASSGGTVGFSYEQYF.

The chain employs TRBV19 and TRBJ2-7; 11 bases match TRBD2. Looked up from germline, CDR1 is LNHDA and CDR2 is SQIVND (reference sequence). The CDR3 is made up of 15 amino acids. V was clipped by 6 bases and J by 1 base; unmatched bases: 5. The CDR3 protein is CASSPTSGSSYEQYF. In DNA, the CDR3 is TGTGCCAGTAGCCCCACTAGCGGGAGTTCCTACGAGCAGTACTTC.

The rearrangement uses TRBV15 and TRBJ1-2; TRBD1 matches at 8 bases. From germline, CDR1 is LNHNV and CDR2 YYDKDF (reference sequence). V shed 1 base, J shed 8 bases, and the junction held 9 bases outside the gene matches. This CDR3 region has 15 residues. CDR3 in DNA: TGTGCCACCAGCAGAGGCCCGACAGGGGCGCGCGGCTACACCTTC. Its protein product is CATSRGPTGARGYTF.

The chain employs TRBV3-1 (or the pseudogene TRBV3-2) and TRBJ2-2; 12 bases fit TRBD2. CDR3 size: 17 residues. After removal of 1 base from V and 5 bases from J, the junction contained 5 bases not matched to a gene. Germline V gene data show CDR1 as LGHDT and CDR2 as YNNKEL (reference sequence). As DNA, the CDR3 is TGTGCCAGCAGCCAAGCCCTAGGGACTAGCGGGACCGGGGAGCTGTTTTTT. The encoded protein is CASSQALGTSGTGELFF.

The chain couples TRBV19 to TRBJ2-1; D unresolved. Trimming pared 4 bases from V and 5 bases from J, leaving 15 bases between. The CDR3 covers 15 residues. The germline V gene encodes CDR1 LNHDA and CDR2 SQIVND (reference sequence). CDR3 residues: CASSTGVFRDNEQFF. The CDR3 DNA reads TGTGCCAGTAGTACTGGTGTTTTTCGGGACAATGAGCAGTTCTTC.

The chain carries TRBV3-1 (or the pseudogene TRBV3-2) and TRBJ1-6; TRBD1 matches 7 bases. Per the germline V gene, CDR1 is LGHDT and CDR2 is YNNKEL (reference sequence). The CDR3 is 15 amino acids. J was trimmed by 9 bases and V by 4 bases; bases with no gene match: 9. The CDR3 nucleotides read TGTGCCAGCAGCCGAACAGGGGTGGAGGGTTCACCCCTCCACTTT. This translates into CASSRTGVEGSPLHF.

This chain joins TRBV21-1 and TRBJ1-1; the tabulated D call, TRBD1, remains unverified against the DNA. TRBV21-1 is described as a pseudogene. The CDR3 is 15 amino acids. DNA for the CDR3: TGTGCCAGCAGCAAATGTGCAGGTTCGAACACTGAAGCTTTCTTT. Its translation is CASSKCAGSNTEAFF.

The chain is built from TRBV3-1 (or the pseudogene TRBV3-2) and TRBJ1-4, with 9 positions matching TRBD1. Germline CDR1 and CDR2: LGHDT and YNNKEL (reference sequence). This CDR3 has 15 residues. V gave up 5 bases and J gave up 6 bases; unmatched junction bases: 7. DNA for the CDR3: TGTGCCAGCAGCTTCGACGGGACAGGGTATGAAAAACTGTTTTTT. Translating gives CASSFDGTGYEKLFF.

This chain uses TRBV7-8 with TRBJ2-6; TRBD1 agrees at 7 bases. The CDR3 runs to 19 residues. The V segment lost 6 bases and the J segment 0 bases; nucleotides outside the gene matches: 14. CDR1 is SGHVS, CDR2 FQNEAQ, per germline. The chain's CDR3 is CASRHITGAYNSGANVLTF. The DNA of the CDR3 is TGTGCCAGCAGACACATCACAGGGGCCTACAACTCTGGGGCCAACGTCCTGACTTTC.

The genes are TRBV7-9 and TRBJ1-1; D is undetermined. Germline assignment: CDR1 SEHNR and CDR2 FQNEAQ (reference sequence). Trimming stripped 3 bases from V and 6 bases from J, with 11 bases between. The CDR3 has 13 amino acids. CDR3 nucleotides: TGTGCCAGCAGCTTTTCCAGCGGCCCTGAAGCTTTCTTT. Protein product: CASSFSSGPEAFF.

V is TRBV28 and J is TRBJ1-2; unclear D gene. Germline CDR1 MDHEN, CDR2 SYDVKM. The CDR3 extends over 16 amino acids. The germline V and J ends were trimmed by 6 bases and 3 bases, with 20 bases remaining between them. CDR3 loop: CASSPIREIKYYGYTF. The CDR3 DNA reads TGTGCCAGCAGCCCGATCCGGGAGATCAAGTACTATGGCTACACCTTC.

The J gene is TRBJ1-2, the V gene TRBV5-1; TRBD1 might be the D (6 bases). Trimming pared 4 bases from V and 7 bases from J, leaving 17 bases between. Germline values: CDR1 SGHRS, CDR2 YFSETQ. CDR3 length: 14 residues. CDR3 nucleotide sequence: TGCGCCAGCAGCCCGCCCGGGGGGGCCACTGGCTACACCTTC. It encodes CASSPPGGATGYTF. Complete variable domain (other parts from reference TRBV5-1 and TRBJ1-2): KAGVTQTPRYLIKTRGQQVTLSCSPISGHRSVSWYQQTPGQGLQFLFEYFSETQRNKGNFPGRFSGRQFSNSRSEMNVSTLELGDSALYLCASSPPGGATGYTFGSGTRLTVV.

The chain recombines TRBV7-9 with TRBJ2-5, with TRBD2 matching 7 bases. V lost 0 bases to trimming and J lost 4 bases; unmatched junction nucleotides: 11. Germline V gene lookup returns CDR1 SEHNR and CDR2 FQNEAQ (reference sequence). CDR3 length: 17 residues. CDR3 bases: TGTGCCAGCAGCTTAGCGAGGGTGGGAGGGCGTGGAGAGACCCAGTACTTC. It translates to CASSLARVGGRGETQYF.

V is TRBV20-1 and J is TRBJ2-3; 7 bases are shared with TRBD2. This CDR3 is built from 8 residues. V gave up 8 bases and J gave up 14 bases; unmatched junction bases: 4. The germline CDR1 and CDR2 sequences are DFQATT and SNEGSKA (reference sequence). CDR3 loop: CSWGGRYF. DNA of the CDR3: TGCAGTTGGGGAGGGCGGTATTTT.

In its sample, this clone was seen a few times. The V and J genes are TRBV10-3 and TRBJ1-4; 8 bases line up with TRBD1. The CDR3 runs to 16 residues. The germline V gene encodes CDR1 ENHRY and CDR2 SYGVKD. V lost 6 bases, J lost 4 bases, and 10 bases stayed unmatched. The CDR3 bases are TGTGCCATCAGCGCTGAACAGGGGGGCGGTAATGAAAAACTGTTTTTT. Translating it yields CAISAEQGGGNEKLFF.

The chain uses TRBV5-1 and TRBJ1-1, with D perhaps matching TRBD1 (6 bases). The germline V gene has CDR1 SGHRS and CDR2 YFSETQ. Trimming pared 0 bases from V and 1 base from J, leaving 7 bases between. The CDR3 runs 14 residues. This CDR3 reads CASSLVGQNTEAFF. In DNA, the CDR3 is TGCGCCAGCAGCTTGGTGGGACAGAACACTGAAGCTTTCTTT.

This chain uses TRBV3-1 (or the pseudogene TRBV3-2) with TRBJ1-4; the match to TRBD1 covers 8 bases. V was pared by 4 bases and J by 8 bases, with 3 bases of the junction left unmatched. The germline V gene encodes CDR1 LGHDT and CDR2 YNNKEL (reference sequence). This CDR3 contains 13 residues. This CDR3 is CASSLDRGEKLFF. The CDR3 DNA reads as TGTGCCAGCAGCCTCGACAGGGGAGAAAAACTGTTTTTT.

This clone was found a few times. This chain links TRBV10-3 with TRBJ1-6; 9 bases are shared with TRBD1. This CDR3 has 16 amino acids. V lost 3 bases, J lost 8 bases, and 8 bases stayed unmatched. The germline V gene has CDR1 ENHRY and CDR2 SYGVKD. CDR3 sequence: CAISDGTGWGDSPLHF. The CDR3 region has the DNA TGTGCCATCAGTGACGGGACAGGGTGGGGAGATTCACCCCTCCACTTT.

This clone was counted once. The DNA of the CDR3 is TGCAGCGTTGGTGACAGGGGGCGCCCCCCTTTTAACTATGGCTACACCTTC. It is translated as CSVGDRGRPPFNYGYTF. The rearrangement joins TRBV29-1 to TRBJ1-2; 10 bases align to TRBD1. V was clipped by 4 bases and J by 1 base; unmatched bases: 12. This CDR3 has 17 residues. Germline CDR1 and CDR2: SQVTM and ANQGSEA.

The chain couples TRBV24-1 to TRBJ1-5, with 9 bases matching TRBD1. In germline, CDR1 is KGHDR, CDR2 SFDVKD. With 4 bases clipped from V and 0 bases from J, the junction kept 6 bases outside the gene matches. The CDR3 covers 17 residues. CDR3 protein: CATSEGPDRGSNQPQHF. The CDR3 DNA is TGTGCCACCAGTGAGGGCCCGGACAGGGGTAGCAATCAGCCCCAGCATTTT.

The CDR3 sequence is CASSLAGGLAINEQFF. The CDR3 region has the DNA TGCGCCAGCAGCTTGGCCGGGGGACTAGCTATCAATGAGCAGTTCTTC. The chain combines TRBV5-1 with TRBJ2-1; 9 bases align to TRBD2. Germline CDR1 reads SGHRS; CDR2 reads YFSETQ. V was clipped by 0 bases and J by 6 bases; unmatched bases: 7. The CDR3 is 16 amino acids.

The chain recombines TRBV5-1 with TRBJ2-2; D is unclear. This CDR3 has 15 residues. Trimming shortened V by 5 bases and J by 0 bases, and 11 bases separated the two germline ends. CDR1 and CDR2 from the germline V gene are SGHRS and YFSETQ. In DNA form, the CDR3 reads TGCGCCAGCAGGCAGGCCGCCCCGAACACCGGGGAGCTGTTTTTT. As protein: CASRQAAPNTGELFF. Full variable domain (remainder filled in from reference TRBV5-1 and TRBJ2-2): KAGVTQTPRYLIKTRGQQVTLSCSPISGHRSVSWYQQTPGQGLQFLFEYFSETQRNKGNFPGRFSGRQFSNSRSEMNVSTLELGDSALYLCASRQAAPNTGELFFGEGSRLTVL.

In its sample, this clone was seen once. V is TRBV5-1 and J is TRBJ2-4; D is perhaps TRBD1 (6 bases). V was shortened by 2 bases and J by 0 bases, with 9 bases between the two germline ends. CDR1 is SGHRS, CDR2 YFSETQ, per germline. This CDR3 comprises 15 residues. CDR3 sequence (DNA): TGCGCCAGCAGCTTAACAGGGCCAGCCAAAAACATTCAGTACTTC. This codes for CASSLTGPAKNIQYF.

The chain links TRBV3-1 (or the pseudogene TRBV3-2) to TRBJ1-1; D is unresolved. CDR3 length: 15 amino acids. CDR1 is LGHDT, CDR2 YNNKEL, per germline (reference sequence). V gave up 2 bases and J gave up 1 base, with 11 bases separating them. The chain's CDR3 is CASSQSDGGNTEAFF. In nucleotides, the CDR3 is TGTGCCAGCAGCCAAAGCGACGGAGGGAACACTGAAGCTTTCTTT.

The chain's CDR3 is CASSQGQRRYEQYF. In DNA form, the CDR3 reads TGTGCCAGCAGCCAAGGACAGAGAAGGTACGAGCAGTACTTC. The chain has TRBV3-1 (or the pseudogene TRBV3-2) and TRBJ2-7; possibly TRBD1 for D (5 bases). Trimming cost V 1 base and J 4 bases, with 11 bases left between them. There are 14 residues in the CDR3. Germline loops: CDR1 LGHDT, CDR2 YNNKEL (reference sequence).